This TCR beta chain was obtained from a study of blood T cell repertoires in COVID-19. Study-wide background: COVID-19 samples collected from the United States, Italy and Spain covered acute and convalescent phases. The cDNA or gDNA used as material had been derived from T cells, B-cell-depleted T cells, or PBMCs.

Cohort allocation depended upon clinical history that participants reported. Assay: immunoSEQ multiplex PCR; the TCRdb copy retains only in-frame clones and omits some. The table shows fewer than 250,000 clones, with 85% to 90% occurring only once. In germline, CDR1 is MGHRA, CDR2 YSYEKL. The CDR3 consists of 18 residues. V gave up 3 bases and J gave up 0 bases; unmatched junction bases: 12. The chain carries TRBV4-1 and TRBJ2-7; TRBD1 agrees at 9 bases. Sequenced material: PBMCs or T cells enriched from blood (not recorded which). This TCR derives from a woman between 50 and 59 years old with acute COVID-19. The CDR3 nucleotides are TGCGCCAGCAGCCACGGGACAGGGACAAATGTTAGCTCCTACGAGCAGTACTTC. The encoded protein is CASSHGTGTNVSSYEQYF.